This section outlines one T cell receptor beta chain sequence together with its context. Its specific antigen is unknown. No clone much larger than this one lies a single base away; base qualities are absent. These data are taken from a study of shared clonotypes between healthy human individuals (dated by TCRdb to the early 2020s). About the full investigation: The cohort comprised two women and three men aged 18 to 49 years. For each donor, CD4 naive and CD4 memory were each run on three plates, CD8 naive on two plates, and CD8 memory on one plate. The study deeply sequenced blood TCR repertoires of five healthy adults to estimate repertoire size and the extent of clonotype sharing between individuals. To increase sequencing depth and limit assay-specific biases, different laboratories used diverse techniques to prepare libraries and sequence TCR repertoires. Leukapheresis yielded between about 0.94 and 8.9 billion PBMCs per donor.

Here is what the overall study found, with its caveats: Pairwise subsampling led to the expectation that sequencing depth would affect the degree of clonotype sharing among donors. Higher generation probabilities were observed for clonotypes shared by all four sorted-subset donors than for non-shared clonotypes. When several donors were compared, the shared fraction of clonotypes was around 5% for naive CD4, approximately 3.5% for naive CD8, roughly 2.5% for memory CD4, and 0.4% for memory CD8. Naive subsets generally had larger estimated clonotype richness than memory subsets did. The small number of donors limited the genetic and exposure-history diversity represented. Even with the large sequencing depth, rarefaction of the sorted-subset datasets indicated that sequencing was incomplete. Sampling was restricted to blood, and TCR repertoires in tissues likely differ from the TCR repertoires found in blood.

V loses 1 base of germline sequence and J loses 0 bases, and the interval between the two ends is 7 bases. Including the terminal cysteine and phenylalanine, the CDR3 comprises 15 residues. Only the CDR3 DNA is retained, 45 bases long and in frame from the first base. CDR1 is given as MNHEY and CDR2 as SVGAGI, both from the germline V gene. Healthy HIV-negative adults with no recently reported acute infections or vaccinations were included as donors. Every donor was a Caucasian adult residing in Nashville, Tennessee, USA. CD4+ T cells were enriched through magnetic negative selection, after which naive cells were positively selected on CD45RA and the remaining negative fraction served as the memory subset. After blood collection by leukapheresis, PBMCs were isolated using Ficoll-Histopaque density gradient centrifugation and then cryopreserved in the vapor phase of liquid nitrogen. Analytical flow cytometry was used to check the purity and quantity of every magnetically sorted T cell population. From each sorted fraction, genomic DNA was isolated and quantified by UV absorbance on a Nanodrop 2000c.

TCR CDR3 regions were amplified from genomic DNA by multiplex PCR using the deep immunoSEQ assay. Genomic DNA extracted from each cell subset was distributed evenly over all wells of several immunoSEQ 96-well plates, and each plate served as one replicate. For sorted subsets, about 200 ng genomic DNA, equal to approximately 30,000 T cell genomes, was loaded into each replicate PCR. Purified libraries were measured with a Qubit 3.0 fluorometer, size-checked on a Bioanalyzer 2100, and measured again with the KAPA Library Quantification kit. Every immunoSEQ 96-well plate was sequenced on a separate single-read 150-cycle Illumina NextSeq 550 flow cell. On the study's bioinformatics: The immunoSEQ output contained only junctional sequences without quality scores, so filtering could not match that applied to full-length reads. To assign V/J genes and CDR3, sequences were annotated using PyIR, a Python wrapper for IgBLAST v1.9, with IMGT germline references. Reads with weak V/J assignments (E-value above 1e-6), missing CDR3, stop codons, out-of-frame junctions, or ambiguous translated residues were removed. V3J clonotypes were defined as sequences sharing an identical inferred V gene, J gene, and CDR3 amino acid sequence. To compute the percentage overlap between repertoires, the number of shared unique clonotypes was divided by the size of the smaller repertoire. Repertoire richness was assessed with RTK rarefaction, the Chao1 estimator, and Recon v2.1 estimates of unobserved clonotypes. For all TCRbeta clonotypes obtained by the gDNA method from several donors, generation probabilities were computed with OLGA. The table comes from immuneACCESS by way of TCRdb, which keeps in-frame sequences with V and J called. Part of the clones is missing from these tables; in studies checked, under half for an unresolved V gene and the rest for unknown reasons. V and J calls and clone size are copied from that table; D and trimming were computed from the DNA. This sample is represented by just over 2,000,000 clones; roughly 95% of them were singletons. Under 0.15% of the sample is held by the ten biggest clonotypes.

The receptor chain draws on TRBV6-5 and TRBJ2-1, with a weak D call of TRBD2 (6 bases match). This sequence was found in a man between 18 and 35 years old in good health. The sample consisted of naive CD4+ T cells sorted from blood. This specimen's cell subset or site label, per the study, means: CD45RA+ positively selected. The base sequence is TGTGCCAGCAGTTACTGGGAGGCCTCCTACAATGAGCAGTTCTTC. It is translated as CASSYWEASYNEQFF.